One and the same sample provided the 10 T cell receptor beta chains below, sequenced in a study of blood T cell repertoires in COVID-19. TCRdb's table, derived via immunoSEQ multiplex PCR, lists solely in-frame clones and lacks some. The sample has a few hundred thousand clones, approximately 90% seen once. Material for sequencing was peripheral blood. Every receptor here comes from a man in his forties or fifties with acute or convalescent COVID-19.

The DNA for the CDR3 is TGTGCCTGGAGTACCACAGCGGCTAACTATGGCTACACCTTC. This gives the protein CAWSTTAANYGYTF. The genes are TRBV30 and TRBJ1-2; D gene unclear. V lost 2 bases and J lost 0, with 10 bases in between. The CDR3 is 14 residues long. From germline, CDR1 is GTSNPN and CDR2 SVGIG (reference sequence).

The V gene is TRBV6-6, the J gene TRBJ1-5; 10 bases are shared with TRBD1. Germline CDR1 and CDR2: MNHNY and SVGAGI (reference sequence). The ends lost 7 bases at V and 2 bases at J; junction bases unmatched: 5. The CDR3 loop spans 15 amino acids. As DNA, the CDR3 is TGTGCCAGCACCCGGGACAGGGGTCGCAATCAGCCCCAGCATTTT. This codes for CASTRDRGRNQPQHF.

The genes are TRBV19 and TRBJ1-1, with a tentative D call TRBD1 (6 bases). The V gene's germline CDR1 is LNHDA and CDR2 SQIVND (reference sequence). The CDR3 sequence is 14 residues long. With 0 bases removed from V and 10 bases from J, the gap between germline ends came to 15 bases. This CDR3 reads CASSIDLRGTSAFF. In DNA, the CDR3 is TGTGCCAGTAGTATAGATCTCCGAGGGACATCAGCTTTCTTT.

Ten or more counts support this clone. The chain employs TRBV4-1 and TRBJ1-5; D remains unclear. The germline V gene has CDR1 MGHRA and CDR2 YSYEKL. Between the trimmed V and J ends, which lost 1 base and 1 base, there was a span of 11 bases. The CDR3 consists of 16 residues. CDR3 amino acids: CASSQGAGRSNQPQHF. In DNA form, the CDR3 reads TGCGCCAGCAGCCAAGGGGCGGGGAGGAGCAATCAGCCCCAGCATTTT.

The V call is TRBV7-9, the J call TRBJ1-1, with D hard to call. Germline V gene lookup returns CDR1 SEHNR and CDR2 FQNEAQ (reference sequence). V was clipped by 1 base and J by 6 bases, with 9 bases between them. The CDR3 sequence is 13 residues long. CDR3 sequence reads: CASSLEAGSEAFF. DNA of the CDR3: TGTGCCAGCAGCTTAGAAGCGGGATCTGAAGCTTTCTTT. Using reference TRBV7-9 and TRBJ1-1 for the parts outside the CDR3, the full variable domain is DTGVSQNPRHKITKRGQNVTFRCDPISEHNRLYWYRQTLGQGPEFLTYFQNEAQLEKSRLLSDRFSAERPKGSFSTLEIQRTEQGDSAMYLCASSLEAGSEAFFGQGTRLTVV.

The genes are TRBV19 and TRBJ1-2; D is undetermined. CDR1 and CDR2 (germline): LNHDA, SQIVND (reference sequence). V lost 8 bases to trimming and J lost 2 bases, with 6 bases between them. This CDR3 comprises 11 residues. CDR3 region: CASSTNYGYTF. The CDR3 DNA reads TGTGCCAGTTCCACAAACTATGGCTACACCTTC.

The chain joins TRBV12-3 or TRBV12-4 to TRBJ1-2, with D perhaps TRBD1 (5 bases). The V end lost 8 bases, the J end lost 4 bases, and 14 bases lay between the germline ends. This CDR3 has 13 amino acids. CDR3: CASAPQETYGYTF. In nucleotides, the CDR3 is TGTGCCAGCGCCCCACAGGAGACCTATGGCTACACCTTC.

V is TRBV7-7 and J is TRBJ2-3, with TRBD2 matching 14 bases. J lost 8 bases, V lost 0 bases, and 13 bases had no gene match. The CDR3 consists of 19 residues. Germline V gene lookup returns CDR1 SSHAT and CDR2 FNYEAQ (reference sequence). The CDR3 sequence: CASSLAPGTSGGRFSTQYF. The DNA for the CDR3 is TGTGCCAGCAGCTTAGCCCCAGGGACTAGCGGGGGCCGCTTTAGTACGCAGTATTTT.

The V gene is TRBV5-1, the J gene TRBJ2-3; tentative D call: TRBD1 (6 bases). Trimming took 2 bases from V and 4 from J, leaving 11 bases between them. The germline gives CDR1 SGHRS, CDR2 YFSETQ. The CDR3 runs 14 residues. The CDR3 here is CASSLTGLPDTQYF. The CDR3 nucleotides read TGCGCCAGCAGCTTAACAGGGTTACCAGATACGCAGTATTTT. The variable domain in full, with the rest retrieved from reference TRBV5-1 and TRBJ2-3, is KAGVTQTPRYLIKTRGQQVTLSCSPISGHRSVSWYQQTPGQGLQFLFEYFSETQRNKGNFPGRFSGRQFSNSRSEMNVSTLELGDSALYLCASSLTGLPDTQYFGPGTRLTVL.

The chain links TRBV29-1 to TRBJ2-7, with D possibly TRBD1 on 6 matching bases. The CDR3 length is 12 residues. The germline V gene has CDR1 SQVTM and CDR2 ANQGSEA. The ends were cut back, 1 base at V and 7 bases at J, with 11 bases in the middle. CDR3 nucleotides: TGCAGCGTTGAAGGGGACACCGGGGAGCAGTACTTC. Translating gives CSVEGDTGEQYF.